Presented here are 14 T cell receptor beta chains from one specimen sequenced in a study of tumor-infiltrating lymphocytes in oesophageal squamous cell carcinoma. TCRdb independently ran MiXCR on the PCR reads; one entry per CDR3 protein. The sample yields about 15,000 distinct CDR3 sequences, around 46% seen once. The sample taken for sequencing was esophageal tumor tissue. These TCRs come from a male donor with esophageal squamous cell carcinoma.

This clonotype was picked up many times. The chain recombines TRBV5-3 with TRBJ1-4; D is undetermined. TRBV5-3 belongs to the ORF category, with a function that is uncertain. The CDR3 sequence is 14 residues long. The V end lost 0 bases, the J end lost 5 bases, and 8 bases lay between the germline ends. CDR3 amino acids: CARSLASVNEKLFF. The DNA of the CDR3 is TGTGCCAGAAGCTTGGCGTCAGTCAATGAAAAACTGTTTTTT.

The gene calls are TRBV6-1 and TRBJ2-1; D is tentatively TRBD1 or TRBD2 (5 bases each). Germline loops: CDR1 MNHNS, CDR2 SASEGT. Trimming left V 2 bases short and J 3 bases short, with 11 bases between. This CDR3 has 15 residues. CDR3 protein: CASSEPGRSYNEQFF. DNA for the CDR3: TGTGCCAGCAGTGAACCGGGACGGAGCTACAATGAGCAGTTCTTC.

The chain is built from TRBV7-9 and TRBJ2-1; 9 bases match TRBD1. The DNA end is more similar to TRBJ2-7, so the J call may be wrong. The germline gives CDR1 SEHNR, CDR2 FQNEAQ (reference sequence). The CDR3 is 15 amino acids. The CDR3 DNA is TGTGCCAGCAGCCCCGACAGGGGGAGGTCCTACGAGCAGTACTTC. It is translated as CASSPDRGRSYEQYF.

The chain combines TRBV7-9 with TRBJ2-3; D perhaps matches TRBD1 (5 bases). Per the germline V gene, CDR1 is SEHNR and CDR2 is FQNEAQ (reference sequence). V lost 5 bases and J 2 bases, leaving 11 bases between the germline ends. There are 14 residues in the CDR3. For the CDR3, the DNA is TGTGCCAGCAGCCAGGGTCCCTTCACAGATACGCAGTATTTT. Protein product: CASSQGPFTDTQYF.

J is TRBJ2-1 and V is TRBV7-4, with 8 nucleotides matching TRBD1. Unmatched junction bases numbered 11, after V lost 5 bases and J lost 8 bases. CDR1 SGHVT and CDR2 SQSDAQ come from the germline V gene. The length of the CDR3 is 15 residues. CDR3 amino acids: CASSLLGTGPYEQFF. The CDR3 DNA is TGTGCCAGCAGCCTACTGGGGACAGGTCCCTATGAGCAGTTCTTC.

The chain has TRBV7-6 and TRBJ2-7; 9 bases fit TRBD2. Germline loops: CDR1 SGHVS, CDR2 FNYEAQ. V dropped 6 bases and J dropped 3; count of bases not matched to a gene: 6. The CDR3 is 14 amino acids. The CDR3: CASSNAAGGYEQYF. CDR3 bases: TGTGCCAGCAGTAATGCAGCGGGAGGCTACGAGCAGTACTTC.

This clonotype has just a few counts. V gene TRBV7-6 combines with J gene TRBJ2-1, with D perhaps TRBD2 (7 bases). The germline V and J ends were trimmed by 1 base and 0 bases, with 13 bases remaining between them. From germline, CDR1 is SGHVS and CDR2 FNYEAQ. This CDR3 is 17 amino acids long. CDR3 sequence (DNA): TGTGCCAGCAGCTTAGGGGGCGGGGGACACTCCTACAATGAGCAGTTCTTC. Residues: CASSLGGGGHSYNEQFF.

This clonotype was detected ten times or more. The chain carries TRBV10-2 and TRBJ2-3; 7 nucleotides agree with TRBD2. The J segment lost 8 bases and the V segment lost 7 bases, leaving 21 bases of the junction unmatched. Germline values: CDR1 WSHSY, CDR2 SAAADI. CDR3 size: 17 residues. The CDR3 DNA is TGCGCCAGCACCGACGGGGTTATAGCGGAGCCTAGCGGTACGCAGTATTTT. Protein sequence: CASTDGVIAEPSGTQYF.

The table lists this clonotype with a few counts. CDR3 loop: CASSLAAGTHEQYF. The CDR3 coding sequence is TGTGCCAGCAGCTTAGCGGCGGGAACCCACGAGCAGTACTTC. The chain has TRBV7-2 and TRBJ2-7; perhaps TRBD2 as D (6 bases). The CDR3 spans 14 residues. Trimming shortened V by 0 bases and J by 5 bases, and 11 bases separated the two germline ends. Looked up from germline, CDR1 is SGHTA and CDR2 is FQGNSA.

The V and J genes are TRBV7-2 and TRBJ2-1, with D unclear. The J call is doubtful: the DNA matches TRBJ2-7 better. The germline CDR1 and CDR2 sequences are SGHTA and FQGNSA. The CDR3 extends over 12 amino acids. This chain's CDR3 is CASSHPFHEQYF. The CDR3 region has the DNA TGTGCCAGCTCTCACCCATTTCATGAGCAGTACTTC.

The chain links TRBV7-3 to TRBJ2-1; D is unclear. CDR1 is SGHTA and CDR2 is FQGTGA in the germline V gene. Trimming took 2 bases from V and 12 from J, leaving 14 bases between them. The CDR3 has 13 amino acids. The CDR3 protein is CASSLGDSLGQFF. The CDR3 region has the DNA TGTGCCAGCAGCTTAGGAGATAGTTTAGGGCAGTTCTTC.

A single count supports this clonotype. No conserved phenylalanine or tryptophan ends this CDR3, so it is likely a read error. It is unclear where the CDR3 begins or ends on the DNA, so no DNA is shown, and the CDR3 is as TCRdb lists it. The V gene is TRBV6-8, the J gene TRBJ2-5. 17 amino acids form the CDR3, both terminal residues included. Looked up from germline, CDR1 is MNHGY and CDR2 is SAAAGT. The CDR3 sequence: CASSYSLVHQETQYFGS.

V gene TRBV6-5 combines with J gene TRBJ2-4; 8 bases match TRBD1. The J call may not be correct, given that the DNA end is closer to TRBJ2-5. This CDR3 is 15 amino acids long. Germline V gene sequence: CDR1 MNHEY, CDR2 SVGAGI. Here the CDR3 reads CASTGQGLAGETQYF. The CDR3 bases are TGTGCCAGCACCGGACAGGGTCTAGCTGGGGAGACCCAGTACTTC.

This clonotype has just a few counts. The chain is built from TRBV7-2 and TRBJ2-1; a possible D gene is TRBD2 (5 bases). The DNA end is more similar to TRBJ2-7, so the J call may be wrong. Germline loops: CDR1 SGHTA, CDR2 FQGNSA. The CDR3 loop spans 14 amino acids. The CDR3 region is CASSLGPRAYEQYF. The CDR3, as DNA: TGTGCCAGCAGCTTAGGGCCGCGGGCCTACGAGCAGTACTTC.